Given below is one T cell receptor beta chain in context. As processed by the authors: Researchers report that nucleated cell counts were estimated from reference gene primer amplification. The table came from immunoSEQ multiplex PCR; TCRdb's copy has only in-frame clones and leaves some out. That table furnishes V, J and clone size, whereas the DNA furnished D and trimming. The sample carries some 38,000 clones, about 85% recorded once. The sample originates from a study of blood T cell repertoires in COVID-19. Study summary: In each case, the material was cDNA or gDNA derived from T cells, B-cell-depleted T cells, or PBMCs.

The CDR3 has 16 amino acids. V lost 0 bases to trimming and J lost 6 bases, with 16 bases between them. CDR1 is MGHRA, CDR2 YSYEKL, per germline. The sequence came from a man aged 70-80 years with acute or convalescent COVID-19. Sample: peripheral blood. V is TRBV4-1 and J is TRBJ2-3, with D possibly being TRBD2 (6 bases). CDR3 residues: CASSQEAGSSADTQYF. The CDR3 nucleotides read TGCGCCAGCAGCCAAGAGGCCGGGAGCTCTGCCGATACGCAGTATTTT.